Following are 26 T cell receptor beta chains from one sample sequenced in a study of blood T cell repertoires in COVID-19. Some clones are missing from TCRdb's copy, which holds only in-frame ones; the method was immunoSEQ multiplex PCR. The data hold around 180,000 clones, with more than 65% observed a single time. Sequencing was carried out using PBMCs or T cells enriched from blood (not recorded which). The receptors were gathered from a woman between 45 and 65 years old with acute COVID-19.

The genes are TRBV28 and TRBJ2-3, with a tentative D call TRBD1 (6 bases). V was shortened by 5 bases and J by 2 bases, with 14 bases between the two germline ends. The CDR3 runs to 15 residues. In germline, CDR1 is MDHEN, CDR2 SYDVKM. CDR3 loop: CASSAGTPNTDTQYF. For the CDR3, the DNA is TGTGCCAGCAGTGCCGGGACACCAAACACAGATACGCAGTATTTT.

This chain uses TRBV11-3 with TRBJ2-2, with 7 bases identical to TRBD2. The germline V gene has CDR1 SGHNT and CDR2 YENEEA. Trimming removed 1 base from V and 4 bases from J; junction bases left unmatched: 0. The CDR3 loop spans 14 amino acids. The DNA of the CDR3 is TGTGCCAGCAGCTTAGGGGGGGGCACCGGGGAGCTGTTTTTT. This translates into CASSLGGGTGELFF.

This clone was seen a handful of times. The rearrangement uses TRBV5-1 and TRBJ1-2, with 9 nucleotides matching TRBD1. Germline-derived CDR1 and CDR2 are SGHRS and YFSETQ. The CDR3 length is 15 residues. V was clipped by 0 bases and J by 7 bases; unmatched bases: 7. The CDR3 DNA follows: TGCGCCAGCAGCTTGGGGGACAGGGACTGGGCTGGCTACACCTTC. Amino acid sequence: CASSLGDRDWAGYTF.

This chain connects TRBV5-1 to TRBJ1-6; 9 positions match TRBD1. The CDR3 consists of 14 residues. Germline V gives CDR1 SGHRS, CDR2 YFSETQ. The trim removed 3 bases at V and 7 bases at J, leaving 2 bases unmatched. The CDR3: CASSSGQGNSPLHF. CDR3 coding DNA: TGCGCCAGCAGCTCGGGACAGGGAAATTCACCCCTCCACTTT.

This chain connects TRBV7-9 to TRBJ1-4, with D possibly matching TRBD1 (5 bases). Trimming pared 5 bases from V and 8 bases from J, leaving 18 bases between. Per the germline V gene, CDR1 is SEHNR and CDR2 is FQNEAQ (reference sequence). There are 15 residues in the CDR3. The CDR3 sequence is CASSLDHRIGEKLFF. The CDR3 nucleotides are TGTGCCAGCAGCCTAGACCACAGGATAGGGGAAAAACTGTTTTTT.

This chain links TRBV6-5 with TRBJ1-6; D is unresolved. Trimming stripped 2 bases from V and 8 bases from J, with 7 bases between. This CDR3 has 13 amino acids. CDR1 is MNHEY and CDR2 is SVGAGI in the germline V gene. The CDR3 reads CASSYILYSPLHF. The CDR3 nucleotides read TGTGCCAGCAGTTACATCCTATATTCACCCCTCCACTTT.

The chain couples TRBV30 to TRBJ1-5; no firm D call. CDR3 length: 13 amino acids. V lost 1 base, J lost 3 bases, and 7 bases lay in between. Per the germline V gene, CDR1 is GTSNPN and CDR2 is SVGIG (reference sequence). CDR3 bases: TGTGCCTGGAGTGGCGGGAACAATCAGCCCCAGCATTTT. It translates to CAWSGGNNQPQHF.

The CDR3 region is CASSSWNTEAFF. The CDR3, as DNA: TGTGCCAGCAGTTCGTGGAACACTGAAGCTTTCTTT. The chain has TRBV27 and TRBJ1-1; no clear D. This CDR3 is 12 amino acids long. The V gene lost 4 bases and the J gene lost 1 base, with 4 bases spanning the gap. Germline V gene lookup returns CDR1 MNHEY and CDR2 SMNVEV (reference sequence).

The rearrangement links TRBV6-5 to TRBJ1-3; D gene uncertain. With 8 bases removed from V and 4 bases from J, the gap between germline ends came to 12 bases. The V gene's germline CDR1 is MNHEY and CDR2 SVGAGI. This CDR3 is built from 13 residues. The CDR3 sequence is CASSLPEGNTIYF. The CDR3 DNA reads as TGTGCCAGCTCTTTACCGGAGGGAAACACCATATATTTT.

The chain has TRBV7-2 and TRBJ1-3; 9 positions match TRBD1. The CDR3 consists of 14 residues. With 3 bases clipped from V and 7 bases from J, the junction kept 4 bases outside the gene matches. Looked up from germline, CDR1 is SGHTA and CDR2 is FQGNSA. For the CDR3, the DNA is TGTGCCAGCAGCTTCGGGACAGGGTGGAACACCATATATTTT. Translation gives CASSFGTGWNTIYF.

This clone was seen once. The chain employs TRBV11-2 and TRBJ1-1; TRBD1 aligns across 7 bases. Germline-derived CDR1 and CDR2 are SGHAT and FQNNGV. Losses at the gene ends were 4 bases for V and 6 bases for J; bases not matched to a gene: 2. The CDR3 sequence is 12 residues long. CDR3 bases: TGTGCCAGCAGCTACGACAGGGCTGAAGCTTTCTTT. Translating it yields CASSYDRAEAFF. Full variable domain (outside the CDR3, taken from reference TRBV11-2 and TRBJ1-1): EAGVAQSPRYKIIEKRQSVAFWCNPISGHATLYWYQQILGQGPKLLIQFQNNGVVDDSQLPKDRFSAERLKGVDSTLKIQPAKLEDSAVYLCASSYDRAEAFFGQGTRLTVV.

The J gene is TRBJ1-2, the V gene TRBV3-1 (or the pseudogene TRBV3-2), with D unclear. CDR3 length: 13 amino acids. Germline V lookup: CDR1 LGHDT, CDR2 YNNKEL (reference sequence). V lost 4 bases and J 7 bases, leaving 13 bases between the germline ends. The DNA for the CDR3 is TGTGCCAGCAGCCGTGGGGAAGGGAGTGGCTACACCTTC. Translation: CASSRGEGSGYTF.

V usage is TRBV12-3 or TRBV12-4 and J usage is TRBJ1-2; possible D gene TRBD1, 5 bases. This CDR3 is 13 amino acids long. V lost 3 bases to trimming and J lost 8 bases, with 13 bases between them. In DNA form, the CDR3 reads TGTGCCAGCAGTTTGGGGGGAGAAAGAGGCTACACCTTC. It is translated as CASSLGGERGYTF.

V gene TRBV5-8 combines with J gene TRBJ1-2; D is possibly TRBD1 (5 bases). CDR3 length: 15 residues. Germline V gene lookup returns CDR1 SGHTS and CDR2 YDEGEE. V lost 4 bases, J lost 4 bases, and 17 bases lay in between. The CDR3 sequence is CASSPTGGGSYGYTF. The CDR3 DNA sequence: TGTGCCAGCAGCCCTACGGGGGGGGGTAGCTATGGCTACACCTTC.

The V gene is TRBV6-1, the J gene TRBJ1-1; D is unclear. Germline CDR1 MNHNS, CDR2 SASEGT. The CDR3 length is 12 residues. Deletions cut 2 bases from V and 8 bases from J, with 9 bases between. Here the CDR3 reads CASSEQVVEAFF. DNA for the CDR3: TGTGCCAGCAGTGAACAGGTGGTCGAAGCTTTCTTT.

The rearrangement links TRBV12-3 or TRBV12-4 to TRBJ1-2, with no clear D. This CDR3 has 12 residues. V was trimmed by 6 bases and J by 8 bases, leaving 13 bases between them. The CDR3 nucleotides read TGTGCCAGCAGGCTTACATGGGAGGGCTACACCTTC. Translating gives CASRLTWEGYTF.

This chain uses TRBV7-9 with TRBJ2-5; TRBD1 is a possible D gene (5 bases). From germline, CDR1 is SEHNR and CDR2 FQNEAQ (reference sequence). V was pared by 4 bases and J by 2 bases, with 11 bases between. CDR3 length equals 14 residues. The CDR3 bases are TGTGCCAGCAGCTCTAGACAGAGACAAGAGACCCAGTACTTC. Amino acids: CASSSRQRQETQYF.

This sequence joins TRBV28 and TRBJ1-2; 7 nucleotides align to TRBD1. Germline V CDR1 and CDR2: MDHEN, SYDVKM. Germline trimming cut 7 bases from V and 2 bases from J; bases unmatched to any gene: 7. This CDR3 region has 14 residues. Written as DNA, the CDR3 is TGTGCCAGCACGGGACAGTACCCCAACTATGGCTACACCTTC. This encodes CASTGQYPNYGYTF.

This rearrangement joins TRBV2 to TRBJ1-5; D gene uncertain. Germline lookup yields CDR1 SNHLY and CDR2 FYNNEI. V lost 4 bases to trimming and J lost 0 bases, with 13 bases between them. The CDR3 contains 16 residues. CDR3 amino acids: CASSVFLGGSNQPQHF. CDR3 bases: TGTGCCAGCAGTGTCTTCCTGGGAGGTAGCAATCAGCCCCAGCATTTT.

The CDR3 loop reads CASSLTEIYGYTF. The CDR3, as DNA: TGTGCCAGCAGCCTAACAGAGATCTATGGCTACACCTTC. V and J are TRBV7-2 and TRBJ1-2; D gene unclear. The CDR3 has 13 amino acids. Trimming removed 5 bases from V and 4 bases from J, with 11 bases in between. Germline CDR1 SGHTA, CDR2 FQGNSA.

This clone showed up just once. V is TRBV24-1 and J is TRBJ2-3; TRBD2 matches 11 bases. Germline-derived CDR1 and CDR2 are KGHDR and SFDVKD. V gave up 3 bases and J gave up 5 bases; unmatched junction bases: 9. CDR3 length: 17 residues. Here the CDR3 reads CATSDPSLAGDGDTQYF. CDR3 in DNA: TGTGCCACCAGTGATCCATCACTAGCGGGGGATGGAGATACGCAGTATTTT.

J is TRBJ1-1 and V is TRBV18, with 7 bases lining up with TRBD1. CDR1 KGHSH and CDR2 LQKENI come from the germline V gene. This CDR3 has 16 amino acids. With 3 bases clipped from V and 1 base from J, the junction kept 8 bases outside the gene matches. CDR3 protein: CASSPAGQATNTEAFF. The CDR3 DNA is TGTGCCAGCTCACCTGCTGGACAGGCCACGAACACTGAAGCTTTCTTT.

The rearrangement links TRBV7-9 to TRBJ1-2; D is ambiguous. The CDR3 contains 12 residues. Germline CDR1 is SEHNR and CDR2 is FQNEAQ (reference sequence). Between the trimmed V and J ends, which lost 8 bases and 8 bases, there was a span of 15 bases. The chain's CDR3 is CASGLPPAGYTF. CDR3 DNA sequence: TGTGCCAGCGGACTTCCACCGGCGGGCTACACCTTC.

This clone was seen a handful of times. This rearrangement joins TRBV7-8 to TRBJ2-1; 7 bases map to TRBD2. Germline V gene data show CDR1 as SGHVS and CDR2 as FQNEAQ. CDR3 length equals 17 residues. V was clipped by 1 base and J by 4 bases; unmatched bases: 10. In DNA form, the CDR3 reads TGTGCCAGCAGCTTAGTTGGGGGTAGCGGGCGGTACAATGAGCAGTTCTTC. Translating it yields CASSLVGGSGRYNEQFF.

V and J are TRBV28 and TRBJ1-5; D gene uncertain. CDR3 size: 18 residues. V lost 4 bases and J 0 bases, leaving 19 bases between the germline ends. Germline V CDR1 and CDR2: MDHEN, SYDVKM. The CDR3 DNA follows: TGTGCCAGCAGTTCGGCCCGGGCGCGGGGAAATAGCAATCAGCCCCAGCATTTT. This encodes CASSSARARGNSNQPQHF.

The genes are TRBV27 and TRBJ1-2; weak D call: TRBD1 (5 bases). Germline V gene lookup returns CDR1 MNHEY and CDR2 SMNVEV (reference sequence). CDR3 length equals 11 residues. Trimming stripped 6 bases from V and 8 bases from J, with 10 bases between. For the CDR3, the DNA is TGTGCCAGCAGAGGGGCAGAAGGCTACACCTTC. It encodes CASRGAEGYTF.